Listed here are 5 T cell receptor beta chains from one sample, sequenced in a study of T-cell memory formation after mild COVID-19. In TCRdb, the 5' RACE reads were re-called with MiXCR into one record per CDR3 protein. Of roughly 450,000 distinct CDR3 sequences detected, roughly 18% appear once; the ten largest clones hold 9% to 15%. Sequencing input: PBMCs or a T cell subset sorted from them (not recorded which). The source is an adult woman who had mild COVID-19 (a few samples of this study predate the infection). Cell type and time point are not known.

This clonotype was seen only a few times. The V gene is TRBV12-5, the J gene TRBJ2-1, with 11 bases fitting TRBD2. V lost 6 bases and J lost 6; bases outside the gene matches: 7. Germline-derived CDR1 and CDR2 are LGHNT and FRNRAP. This CDR3 is 15 amino acids long. The CDR3 protein is CASGNTGTSGNEQFF. CDR3 coding DNA: TGTGCTAGTGGCAACACCGGGACTAGCGGCAATGAGCAGTTCTTC.

This clonotype was observed many times. This CDR3 is CASSLEFSGGAKNIQYF. CDR3 DNA: TGCGCCAGCAGCTTGGAGTTTAGCGGTGGTGCCAAAAACATTCAGTACTTC. The rearrangement joins TRBV5-1 to TRBJ2-4, with D maybe TRBD2 (6 bases). V lost 0 bases to trimming and J lost 1 base, with 14 bases between them. Germline V lookup: CDR1 SGHRS, CDR2 YFSETQ. There are 17 residues in the CDR3.

The CDR3: CASSYRGPSLTDTQYF. The CDR3 DNA reads as TGTGCCAGCAGTTACAGGGGGCCGAGTCTCACAGATACGCAGTATTTT. V and J are TRBV2 and TRBJ2-3; 9 positions match TRBD1. Germline V gene sequence: CDR1 SNHLY, CDR2 FYNNEI. There are 16 residues in the CDR3. The V gene end was trimmed by 5 bases and the J gene end by 2 bases; junction bases not matched to a gene: 8.

This clonotype was found a few times. The V and J genes are TRBV25-1 and TRBJ2-3, with 9 bases aligning to TRBD1. CDR3 length equals 16 residues. CDR1 is MGHDK, CDR2 SYGVNS, per germline. V trimming: 2 bases; J trimming: 1 base; junction bases outside the gene matches: 4. The CDR3 DNA follows: TGTGCCAGCAGTGAAGGGACAGGGCCCCGCACAGATACGCAGTATTTT. This sequence encodes CASSEGTGPRTDTQYF. The full variable domain, completed using reference TRBV25-1 and TRBJ2-3, is EADIYQTPRYLVIGTGKKITLECSQTMGHDKMYWYQQDPGMELHLIHYSYGVNSTEKGDLSSESTVSRIRTEHFPLTLESARPSHTSQYLCASSEGTGPRTDTQYFGPGTRLTVL.

V gene TRBV12-3 or TRBV12-4 combines with J gene TRBJ2-1; perhaps TRBD2 as D (5 bases). The CDR3 covers 16 residues. V shed 4 bases and J shed 7 bases, with 20 bases lying between them. The CDR3 here is CASSSIGLTLGNEQFF. CDR3 nucleotide sequence: TGTGCCAGCAGTTCGATAGGACTCACCCTAGGAAATGAGCAGTTCTTC.